These 3 T cell receptor beta chains came from one sample sequenced in a study of cytomegalovirus exposure and HLA in healthy donors. Primers included in the PCR were 60 Vbeta and 13 Jbeta primers. The data were produced by immunoSEQ multiplex PCR, yet TCRdb's version contains in-frame clones alone and is incomplete. The sample comprises under 150,000 clones, around 66% of which are singletons, and roughly 8.3% rests with the top ten. The source material was PBMCs. All receptors derive from a man aged 18 to 29 in good health and CMV-seropositive.

The rearrangement joins TRBV28 to TRBJ2-7; weak D call: TRBD2 (6 bases). Deletions cut 5 bases from V and 3 bases from J, with 17 bases between. This CDR3 has 15 residues. Germline CDR1 MDHEN, CDR2 SYDVKM. CDR3 in amino acids: CASSPPAGNLYEQYF. As DNA, the CDR3 is TGTGCCAGCAGTCCCCCGGCGGGGAACCTCTACGAGCAGTACTTC.

CDR3 loop: CATRREHEQYF. The CDR3 DNA reads TGTGCCACTCGCCGCGAGCACGAGCAGTACTTC. The chain couples TRBV2 to TRBJ2-7, with D uncertain. This CDR3 is 11 amino acids long. Germline V gives CDR1 SNHLY, CDR2 FYNNEI. The V and J ends lost 10 bases and 5 bases respectively, with 12 bases between them.

J is TRBJ1-2 and V is TRBV6-6; 7 positions match TRBD1. The CDR3 consists of 13 residues. With V trimmed by 7 bases and J by 2 bases, 4 bases remained unmatched. Germline V gene lookup returns CDR1 MNHNY and CDR2 SVGAGI (reference sequence). The CDR3 nucleotides read TGTGCCAGCACCCTGGGACAGAACTATGGCTACACCTTC. Its protein product is CASTLGQNYGYTF.